Following are 11 T cell receptor beta chains from one sample sequenced in a study of cytomegalovirus exposure and HLA in healthy donors (TCRdb year 2017). The library came from the immunoSEQ multiplex PCR assay. For the multiplex PCR, a mixture combining 60 forward primers for TCR Vbeta segments and 13 reverse primers for TCR Jbeta segments was used. TCRdb provides this immuneACCESS table in a form limited to in-frame rearrangements. Some clones are lacking; in checked studies, under half of them reflect an unresolved V gene, and why the rest are absent is not known. In this sample the table shows approximately 110,000 clones, less than 90% of which occur a single time. The top ten clonotypes cover approximately 0.24% of the sample. The sequenced sample consisted of PBMCs. The receptors come from a man in his fifties in good health and CMV-seronegative.

The chain recombines TRBV15 with TRBJ2-7, with 7 bases fitting TRBD2. Germline V gene lookup returns CDR1 LNHNV and CDR2 YYDKDF (reference sequence). Losses at the gene ends were 8 bases for V and 6 bases for J; bases not matched to a gene: 10. CDR3 length: 13 amino acids. The CDR3 here is CATGGDSLGEQYF. The CDR3, as DNA: TGTGCCACCGGGGGGGATAGTTTAGGCGAGCAGTACTTC. The variable domain in full, completed from reference TRBV15 and TRBJ2-7, reads DAMVIQNPRYQVTQFGKPVTLSCSQTLNHNVMYWYQQKSSQAPKLLFHYYDKDFNNEADTPDNFQSRRPNTSFCFLDIRSPGLGDTAMYLCATGGDSLGEQYFGPGTRLTVT.

This chain connects TRBV10-3 to TRBJ2-7; the D gene is possibly TRBD1 (6 bases). Germline CDR1 and CDR2: ENHRY and SYGVKD. Trimming took off 4 bases at V and 5 bases at J, with 12 bases between the two ends. The CDR3 spans 13 residues. CDR3 sequence reads: CAISASNRDEQYF. Written as DNA, the CDR3 is TGTGCCATCAGTGCCTCGAACAGGGACGAGCAGTACTTC.

The genes are TRBV7-2 and TRBJ2-2; no reliable D call. CDR3 size: 15 residues. From germline, CDR1 is SGHTA and CDR2 FQGNSA. Trimming removed 3 bases from V and 1 base from J, with 9 bases in between. DNA of the CDR3: TGTGCCAGCAGCTTCGGGTCCGGGAACACCGGGGAGCTGTTTTTT. Translating it yields CASSFGSGNTGELFF.

This chain links TRBV6-1 with TRBJ2-7, with 15 positions matching TRBD2. J lost 3 bases, V lost 3 bases, and 3 bases had no gene match. The germline V gene encodes CDR1 MNHNS and CDR2 SASEGT. CDR3 length: 16 residues. The CDR3 bases are TGTGCCAGCAGTGATGGGACTAGCGGGAGGAACTACGAGCAGTACTTC. This codes for CASSDGTSGRNYEQYF.

The CDR3 DNA sequence: TGTGCCTGGACTAGGGACAGGGGCAAGGATGGCTACACCTTC. Translation: CAWTRDRGKDGYTF. This rearrangement joins TRBV30 to TRBJ1-2, with 10 bases aligning to TRBD1. The ends lost 4 bases at V and 6 bases at J; junction bases unmatched: 8. CDR1 is GTSNPN, CDR2 SVGIG, per germline (reference sequence). There are 14 residues in the CDR3.

This clone was seen only once. The V gene is TRBV6-6, the J gene TRBJ1-3, with 7 bases that match TRBD1. The CDR3 spans 14 residues. Trimming took 5 bases from V and 4 from J; bases not matched to a gene: 5. Germline CDR1 MNHNY, CDR2 SVGAGI (reference sequence). The CDR3 spells CASSTGAGGNTIYF. DNA of the CDR3: TGTGCCAGCAGTACAGGGGCCGGGGGAAACACCATATATTTT.

V and J are TRBV27 and TRBJ2-6, with D unresolved. The ends were cut back, 2 bases at V and 3 bases at J, with 11 bases in the middle. This CDR3 spans 16 amino acids. Germline lookup yields CDR1 MNHEY and CDR2 SMNVEV (reference sequence). The CDR3 region has the DNA TGTGCCAGCAGTTTACTTAACTTTCTTGGGGCCAACGTCCTGACTTTC. Translated: CASSLLNFLGANVLTF. The variable domain in full, completed from reference TRBV27 and TRBJ2-6, reads EAQVTQNPRYLITVTGKKLTVTCSQNMNHEYMSWYRQDPGLGLRQIYYSMNVEVTDKGDVPEGYKVSRKEKRNFPLILESPSPNQTSLYFCASSLLNFLGANVLTFGAGSRLTVL.

The CDR3 bases are TGCAGCGTCGGACAGGGGCGCAATCAGCCCCAGCATTTT. Its protein is CSVGQGRNQPQHF. This chain links TRBV29-1 with TRBJ1-5, with TRBD1 matching 9 bases. This CDR3 spans 13 amino acids. Germline CDR1 SQVTM, CDR2 ANQGSEA. Trimming removed 6 bases from V and 2 bases from J; junction bases left unmatched: 2.

The rearrangement links TRBV7-3 to TRBJ1-1; D is unclear. V was trimmed by 2 bases and J by 3 bases, leaving 7 bases between them. The CDR3 has 13 amino acids. In germline, CDR1 is SGHTA, CDR2 FQGTGA. The CDR3 region has the DNA TGTGCCAGCAGCTTATCGGTAGACACTGAAGCTTTCTTT. Encoded protein: CASSLSVDTEAFF.

CDR3 residues: CATSRGRVGTEAFF. The DNA of the CDR3 is TGTGCCACCAGCAGAGGCAGGGTGGGAACTGAAGCTTTCTTT. V and J are TRBV15 and TRBJ1-1; TRBD1 might be the D (5 bases). The CDR3 extends over 14 amino acids. The V and J ends lost 1 base and 5 bases respectively, with 11 bases between them. Germline CDR1 LNHNV, CDR2 YYDKDF (reference sequence).

V and J are TRBV27 and TRBJ2-1, with D unclear. Germline loops: CDR1 MNHEY, CDR2 SMNVEV (reference sequence). CDR3 length: 12 amino acids. V lost 8 bases to trimming and J lost 4 bases, with 9 bases between them. CDR3 sequence: CASATRYNEQFF. The CDR3 coding sequence is TGTGCCAGCGCAACCAGGTACAATGAGCAGTTCTTC.